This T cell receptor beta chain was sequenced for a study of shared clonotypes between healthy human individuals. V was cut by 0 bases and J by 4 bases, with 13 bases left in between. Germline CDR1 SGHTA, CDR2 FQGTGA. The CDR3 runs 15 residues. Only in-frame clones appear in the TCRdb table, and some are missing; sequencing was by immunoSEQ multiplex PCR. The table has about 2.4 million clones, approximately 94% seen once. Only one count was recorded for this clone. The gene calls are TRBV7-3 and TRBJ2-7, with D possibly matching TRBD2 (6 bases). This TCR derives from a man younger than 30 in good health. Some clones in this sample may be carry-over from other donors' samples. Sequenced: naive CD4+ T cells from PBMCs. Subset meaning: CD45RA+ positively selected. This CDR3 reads CASSLTPGTPYEQYF. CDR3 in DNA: TGTGCCAGCAGCTTAACCCCCGGGACTCCGTACGAGCAGTACTTC.